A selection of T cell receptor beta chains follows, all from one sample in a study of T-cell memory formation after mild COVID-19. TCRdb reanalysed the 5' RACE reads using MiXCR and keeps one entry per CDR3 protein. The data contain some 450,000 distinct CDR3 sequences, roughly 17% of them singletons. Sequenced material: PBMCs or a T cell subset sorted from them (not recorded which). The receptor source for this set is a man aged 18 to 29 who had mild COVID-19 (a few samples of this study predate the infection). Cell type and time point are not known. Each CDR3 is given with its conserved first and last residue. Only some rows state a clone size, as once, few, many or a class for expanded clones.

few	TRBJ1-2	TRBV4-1	CASSQGQVGYTF
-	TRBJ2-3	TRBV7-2	CASSLAHGVDTQYF
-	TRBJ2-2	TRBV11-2	CASSPGTGYAGELFF
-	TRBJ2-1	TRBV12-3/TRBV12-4	CASSLAQGVQFF
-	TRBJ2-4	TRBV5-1	CASSLGAVKAKNIQYF
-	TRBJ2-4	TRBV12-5	CASGFRDIQYF
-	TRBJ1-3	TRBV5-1	CASSLPDRPGNTIYF
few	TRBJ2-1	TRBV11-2	CASSLDLNNEQFF
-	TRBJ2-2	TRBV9	CASSFSGGAIGELFF
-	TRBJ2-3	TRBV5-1	CASTNGGTVSTDTQYF
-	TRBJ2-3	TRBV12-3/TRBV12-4	CASSSPGGGTDTQYF
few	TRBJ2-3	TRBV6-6	CASSFSGEDTQYF
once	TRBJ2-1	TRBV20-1	CSARGSPVEEQFF
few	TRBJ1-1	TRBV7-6	CASSSGQTNTEAFF